The clone carrying this TCR beta chain was seen many times. Its specificity is unknown. This sample was taken from a study of molecular identifiers for immune sequencing clone quantification. Study-level background: RNA, taken in replicates from about 20,000 or 100,000 naive CD8 cells, was split five ways, with four sequenced. The study, taken as a whole, reports: The study found clones above 20 RNA copies held over 98% of effector molecules and under 1% in naive cells.

Naive CD8 T cells, phenotype CD8+CD4-CCR7+CD45RA+, were sorted. Germline-derived CDR1 and CDR2 are MDHEN and SYDVKM. V lost 6 bases to trimming and J lost 5 bases; unmatched junction nucleotides: 9. There are 16 residues in the CDR3. As previously described, bulk TCR libraries were made using listed TCR primers. One entry per CDR3 protein, called by TCRdb with MiXCR from the PCR reads. The table lists under 800,000 distinct CDR3 sequences, roughly 23% of them singletons. The chain joins TRBV28 to TRBJ1-5, with TRBD1 matching over 11 bases. The sequence derives from a human donor in good health. Some libraries in this study had Jurkat cell RNA spiked in. Sequences were obtained from naive CD8+ T cells from blood, with Jurkat cell RNA spiked in. Subset indicated: FACS-sorted CD8+CD4-CCR7+CD45RA+ naive T cells. The CDR3 DNA reads as TGTGCCAGCAGGAAATGGACAGGGGGCTTTGATCAGCCCCAGCATTTT. Its protein product is CASRKWTGGFDQPQHF.